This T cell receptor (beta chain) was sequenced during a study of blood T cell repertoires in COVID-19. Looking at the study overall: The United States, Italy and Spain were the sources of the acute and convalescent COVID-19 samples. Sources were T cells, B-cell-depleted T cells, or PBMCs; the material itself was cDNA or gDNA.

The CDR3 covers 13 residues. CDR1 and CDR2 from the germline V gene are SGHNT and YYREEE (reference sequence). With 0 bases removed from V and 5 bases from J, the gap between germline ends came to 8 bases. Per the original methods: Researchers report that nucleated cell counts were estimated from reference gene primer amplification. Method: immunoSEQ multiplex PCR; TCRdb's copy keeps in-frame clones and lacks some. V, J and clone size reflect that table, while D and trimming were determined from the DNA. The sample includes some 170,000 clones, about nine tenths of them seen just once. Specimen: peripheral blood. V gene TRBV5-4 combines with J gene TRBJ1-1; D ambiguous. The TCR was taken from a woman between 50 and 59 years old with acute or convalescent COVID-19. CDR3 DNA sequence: TGTGCCAGCAGCTTGGAGCGAGAGACTGAAGCTTTCTTT. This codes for CASSLERETEAFF.